The clone carrying this T cell receptor beta chain was observed a few times. These data come from a study of blood T cells in healthy people across ages. Germline V lookup: CDR1 MNHEY, CDR2 SVGEGT. The V and J ends lost 6 bases and 7 bases respectively, with 21 bases between them. This CDR3 is built from 16 residues. Through a sample-barcoded 5' primer and a J-beta primer mix, a second PCR was run for about 6 to 11 cycles. TCRdb reprocessed the 5' RACE reads via MiXCR and lists one record per CDR3 protein. The sample contains over 750,000 distinct CDR3 sequences, roughly 25% of which appear only once. These sequences were also reported in another study, on T cells of mothers and their children.

This clonotype originated in a boy younger than 18 in good health. Sample: blood. This chain joins TRBV6-2 or TRBV6-3 and TRBJ2-2, with D unresolved. The CDR3 protein is CASSPFAADEGGELFF. The CDR3 DNA reads as TGTGCCAGCAGCCCTTTTGCGGCGGATGAAGGCGGGGAGCTGTTTTTT.